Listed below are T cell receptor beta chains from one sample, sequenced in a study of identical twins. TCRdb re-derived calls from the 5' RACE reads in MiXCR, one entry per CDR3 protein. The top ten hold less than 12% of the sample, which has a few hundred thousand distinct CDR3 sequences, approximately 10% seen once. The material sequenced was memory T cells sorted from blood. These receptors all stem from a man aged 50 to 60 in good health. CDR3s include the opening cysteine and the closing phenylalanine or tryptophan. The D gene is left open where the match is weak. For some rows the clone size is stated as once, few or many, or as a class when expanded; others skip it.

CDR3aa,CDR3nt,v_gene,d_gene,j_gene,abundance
CASSFAGGPTGELFF,TGTGCCAGCAGTTTCGCGGGGGGCCCCACCGGGGAGCTGTTTTTT,TRBV12-3/TRBV12-4,TRBD2,TRBJ2-2,few
CASSLAAPGGNSPLHF,TGTGCCAGCAGCTTAGCGGCGCCGGGGGGAAATTCACCCCTCCACTTT,TRBV7-2,-,TRBJ1-6,many
CASSLDVRPSGPYQTQYF,TGTGCCAGCAGCTTAGACGTCCGTCCTAGCGGCCCCTATCAGACCCAGTACTTC,TRBV11-2,TRBD2,TRBJ2-5,few
CASSVAQEAEKLFF,TGTGCCAGCAGCGTAGCCCAGGAGGCGGAAAAACTGTTTTTT,TRBV9,-,TRBJ1-4,-
CSANDPSGAQETQYF,TGCAGTGCTAACGATCCCAGCGGGGCACAAGAGACCCAGTACTTC,TRBV20-1,TRBD2,TRBJ2-5,-
CASSQTTGAINYGYTF,TGTGCCAGCAGCCAGACAACAGGGGCGATTAACTATGGCTACACCTTC,TRBV3-1,TRBD1,TRBJ1-2,-
CASSVRRAKADTQYF,TGTGCCAGCAGTGTGAGGAGGGCCAAGGCAGATACGCAGTATTTT,TRBV6-2/TRBV6-3,-,TRBJ2-3,-
CSAEGNSGSYEQYF,TGCAGTGCCGAAGGAAATAGCGGGAGCTACGAGCAGTACTTC,TRBV20-1,TRBD2,TRBJ2-7,few
CSVSRYQETQYF,TGCAGTGTCTCTCGCTACCAAGAGACCCAGTACTTC,TRBV20-1,-,TRBJ2-5,few
CATRDRGTDTQYF,TGTGCCACGCGGGACAGGGGCACAGATACGCAGTATTTT,TRBV6-1,TRBD1,TRBJ2-3,-
CSARKLAGAYMGEQYF,TGCAGTGCGCGTAAACTAGCGGGAGCGTATATGGGCGAGCAGTACTTC,TRBV20-1,TRBD2,TRBJ2-7,few
CSARDQGQGDYEQYF,TGCAGTGCTAGAGATCAGGGACAGGGTGACTACGAGCAGTACTTC,TRBV20-1,TRBD1,TRBJ2-7,few
CASGRNTEAFF,TGTGCCAGCGGGCGAAACACTGAAGCTTTCTTT,TRBV6-2/TRBV6-3,-,TRBJ1-1,-
CASHRDSNQPQHF,TGTGCCAGCCACAGAGATAGCAATCAGCCCCAGCATTTT,TRBV28,-,TRBJ1-5,many
CASSYLAGSYNEQFF,TGCGCCAGCAGCTATTTAGCGGGCTCCTACAATGAGCAGTTCTTC,TRBV5-1,TRBD2,TRBJ2-1,many
CASNQDRPNTGELFF,TGTGCCAGCAACCAGGACAGGCCAAACACCGGGGAGCTGTTTTTT,TRBV6-2/TRBV6-3,TRBD1,TRBJ2-2,-
CASGEQGALETQYF,TGTGCCAGCGGGGAGCAGGGGGCCCTGGAGACCCAGTACTTC,TRBV6-2/TRBV6-3,TRBD1,TRBJ2-5,-
CASSAWTDNEKLFF,TGTGCCAGCAGTGCCTGGACTGATAATGAAAAACTGTTTTTT,TRBV6-1,-,TRBJ1-4,-
CASSYFGRGNNQPQHF,TGTGCCAGCAGTTACTTCGGACGGGGAAACAATCAGCCCCAGCATTTT,TRBV6-5,-,TRBJ1-5,-
CSVFRGTHGYTF,TGCAGTGTCTTTCGTGGGACCCATGGCTACACCTTC,TRBV20-1,-,TRBJ1-2,-
CASSQLPRQGSLNEQFF,TGCGCCAGCAGTCAACTACCAAGACAGGGCAGTTTGAATGAGCAGTTCTTC,TRBV23-1,TRBD1,TRBJ2-1,few
CASSQGKQGEQYF,TGTGCCAGCAGCCAAGGTAAACAAGGCGAGCAGTACTTC,TRBV3-1,-,TRBJ2-7,many
CASSLGLREKLFF,TGTGCCAGCAGTTTAGGGTTACGAGAAAAACTGTTTTTT,TRBV12-3/TRBV12-4,-,TRBJ1-4,many
CASRLDPSGGYTF,TGTGCCAGCAGGTTAGACCCCTCGGGTGGCTACACCTTC,TRBV12-3/TRBV12-4,-,TRBJ1-2,few
CASTSGTDTEAFF,TGTGCCAGCACTTCCGGGACAGACACTGAAGCTTTCTTT,TRBV12-3/TRBV12-4,TRBD1,TRBJ1-1,-
CASSLSMGQRNSPLHF,TGTGCCAGCAGCTTATCTATGGGACAGCGGAATTCACCCCTCCACTTT,TRBV11-1,TRBD1,TRBJ1-6,few
CASSPSSGTSTDTQYF,TGTGCCAGCTCACCATCTAGCGGAACTAGCACAGATACGCAGTATTTT,TRBV18,TRBD2,TRBJ2-3,few
CASSPREGARADTQYF,TGCGCCAGCAGCCCCAGGGAGGGGGCGCGCGCCGATACGCAGTATTTT,TRBV5-1,-,TRBJ2-3,many
CASSLDPGGGELFF,TGTGCCAGCAGCTTAGACCCCGGCGGCGGGGAGCTGTTTTTT,TRBV11-3,-,TRBJ2-2,few
CASSVAPGTDNEQFF,TGTGCCAGCAGCGTAGCCCCCGGGACGGACAATGAGCAGTTCTTC,TRBV9,-,TRBJ2-1,-
CASSKTVWQPQHF,TGTGCCAGTAGTAAGACAGTTTGGCAGCCCCAGCATTTT,TRBV19,-,TRBJ1-5,many
CASSGISYEQYF,TGTGCCAGCAGTGGCATCTCCTACGAGCAGTACTTC,TRBV6-1,-,TRBJ2-7,-
CASSQDLRGRGEQYF,TGTGCCAGCAGCCAGGACCTCCGAGGGAGGGGCGAGCAGTACTTC,TRBV4-2,TRBD2,TRBJ2-7,once
CASSRGLSETQYF,TGTGCCAGCAGCCGCGGACTGTCGGAGACCCAGTACTTC,TRBV7-2,-,TRBJ2-5,once
CRAGGEQFF,TGCAGGGCCGGGGGTGAGCAGTTCTTC,TRBV20-1,-,TRBJ2-1,many
CASSQGLGAGGASEAFF,TGCGCCAGCAGCCAGGGTCTCGGGGCAGGGGGGGCGTCTGAAGCTTTCTTT,TRBV4-1,TRBD1,TRBJ1-1,few